The 21 T cell receptor beta chains reported below all come from one sample, sequenced in a study of identical twins. Using its own MiXCR run on the 5' RACE reads, TCRdb lists one record per CDR3 protein. This sample has about 1.7 million distinct CDR3 sequences, with around 33% found just once. Source material: cord blood. The source of these receptors is a newborn girl in good health.

The V and J genes are TRBV28 and TRBJ2-7; D not resolved. The CDR3 runs 14 residues. Trimming took 3 bases from V and 5 from J, leaving 14 bases between them. Germline loops: CDR1 MDHEN, CDR2 SYDVKM. CDR3 sequence (DNA): TGTGCCAGCAGTTTTTCCGATCGAATCGACGAGCAGTACTTC. Its translation: CASSFSDRIDEQYF.

About this clonotype: The junction departs from the called germline gene at one end, perhaps through a read error. This chain joins TRBV12-3 or TRBV12-4 and TRBJ2-7; no definite D call. The CDR3 is 12 amino acids. The CDR3 DNA sequence: TGTGCCAGCAGTTTACTCTCCCACGAGCAGTACTTC. This sequence encodes CASSLLSHEQYF.

This clonotype was recorded once. This rearrangement joins TRBV2 to TRBJ2-7; the match to TRBD2 covers 9 bases. Germline CDR1 and CDR2: SNHLY and FYNNEI. Trimming removed 6 bases from V and 7 bases from J; junction bases left unmatched: 7. The CDR3 consists of 13 residues. Here the CDR3 reads CASSAGTSFEQYF. The DNA for the CDR3 is TGTGCCAGCAGCGCCGGGACTAGCTTTGAGCAGTACTTC.

This clonotype appeared many times. The rearrangement links TRBV7-2 to TRBJ2-1, with TRBD2 matching 7 bases. The V gene end was trimmed by 5 bases and the J gene end by 1 base; junction bases not matched to a gene: 8. The CDR3 loop spans 16 amino acids. Germline CDR1 is SGHTA and CDR2 is FQGNSA. CDR3 amino acids: CASSPVGSGSYNEQFF. The CDR3 DNA reads as TGTGCCAGCAGCCCCGTTGGTAGCGGGTCCTACAATGAGCAGTTCTTC. Full variable domain (outside the CDR3, taken from reference TRBV7-2 and TRBJ2-1): GAGVSQSPSNKVTEKGKDVELRCDPISGHTALYWYRQSLGQGLEFLIYFQGNSAPDKSGLPSDRFSAERTGGSVSTLTIQRTQQEDSAVYLCASSPVGSGSYNEQFFGPGTRLTVL.

This clonotype was seen more than once but under ten times. The V gene is TRBV20-1, the J gene TRBJ2-3; 7 bases are shared with TRBD2. Per germline, CDR1 DFQATT and CDR2 SNEGSKA (reference sequence). With V trimmed by 2 bases and J by 0 bases, 8 bases remained unmatched. CDR3 length: 16 amino acids. CDR3 amino acids: CSARRTRLSSTDTQYF. As DNA, the CDR3 is TGCAGTGCTAGACGGACTAGGCTATCTAGCACAGATACGCAGTATTTT.

The J gene is TRBJ1-1, the V gene TRBV6-6, with D perhaps TRBD1 (5 bases). The V gene lost 8 bases and the J gene lost 2 bases, with 15 bases spanning the gap. Germline-derived CDR1 and CDR2 are MNHNY and SVGAGI (reference sequence). This CDR3 region has 14 residues. CDR3 nucleotide sequence: TGTGCCAGCGGGGAGGGGTACCGAAACACTGAAGCTTTCTTT. Its protein is CASGEGYRNTEAFF.

There are a few counts of this clonotype. CDR3 residues: CASSLSGQGARGYTF. In DNA, the CDR3 is TGTGCCAGCAGCTTATCGGGACAGGGGGCGAGGGGCTACACCTTC. The genes are TRBV7-9 and TRBJ1-2, with 12 bases lining up with TRBD1. The germline V gene encodes CDR1 SEHNR and CDR2 FQNEAQ (reference sequence). CDR3 length: 15 amino acids. V dropped 2 bases and J dropped 8; count of bases not matched to a gene: 6.

This clonotype was seen a few times. The rearrangement links TRBV20-1 to TRBJ2-3, with TRBD2 matching 7 bases. The CDR3 length is 15 residues. V lost 0 bases and J lost 4; bases outside the gene matches: 7. CDR1 DFQATT and CDR2 SNEGSKA come from the germline V gene (reference sequence). CDR3: CSARDHAGVADTQYF. The CDR3 nucleotides are TGCAGTGCTAGAGATCATGCGGGAGTCGCAGATACGCAGTATTTT.

The V and J genes are TRBV5-8 and TRBJ1-2, with TRBD1 matching 9 bases. The CDR3 spans 13 residues. Germline V CDR1 and CDR2: SGHTS, YDEGEE. V lost 5 bases and J lost 6; bases outside the gene matches: 5. The CDR3 nucleotides are TGTGCCAGCAGACCCGGGACAGGGCATGGCTACACCTTC. This encodes CASRPGTGHGYTF.

CDR3 in amino acids: CASSQSGGPDTQYF. The DNA of the CDR3 is TGCGCCAGCAGCCAGAGCGGGGGGCCAGATACGCAGTATTTT. The J gene is TRBJ2-3, the V gene TRBV4-1; 9 nucleotides match TRBD2. The CDR3 is 14 amino acids. Trimming took 3 bases from V and 4 from J; bases not matched to a gene: 2. The germline CDR1 and CDR2 sequences are MGHRA and YSYEKL.

There are a few counts of this clonotype. The chain couples TRBV20-1 to TRBJ2-1; D is ambiguous. This CDR3 contains 12 residues. Germline CDR1 reads DFQATT; CDR2 reads SNEGSKA (reference sequence). With 5 bases removed from V and 5 bases from J, the gap between germline ends came to 10 bases. CDR3: CSAPPHHNEQFF. CDR3 sequence (DNA): TGCAGTGCTCCCCCGCACCACAATGAGCAGTTCTTC.

The CDR3 is CASSRVPSGRFGQETQYF. Here the CDR3 DNA reads TGTGCCAGCAGCAGGGTTCCTAGCGGGAGGTTCGGGCAAGAGACCCAGTACTTC. The genes are TRBV21-1 and TRBJ2-5; no check of the table's D call, TRBD2, against the DNA was made. TRBV21-1 is flagged as a pseudogene. CDR3 length: 18 amino acids.

This clonotype has more than one count but fewer than ten. The chain recombines TRBV25-1 with TRBJ2-3, with 10 bases matching TRBD2. The V gene's germline CDR1 is MGHDK and CDR2 SYGVNS. J gave up 5 bases and V 0 bases, and 8 bases lay outside the gene matches. The CDR3 is 17 residues long. CDR3 coding DNA: TGTGCCAGCAGTGAATACGGGACTAGCGTGTTCTTAGATACGCAGTATTTT. Its translation is CASSEYGTSVFLDTQYF.

In this sample, this clonotype turned up a few times. The chain uses TRBV20-1 and TRBJ2-5; TRBD1 or TRBD2 may be the D gene (6 bases each). CDR1 is DFQATT and CDR2 is SNEGSKA in the germline V gene (reference sequence). This CDR3 has 13 amino acids. Trimming cost V 6 bases and J 3 bases, with 14 bases left between them. For the CDR3, the DNA is TGCAGTGCCTCACAGGGAGGAGAAGAGACCCAGTACTTC. This encodes CSASQGGEETQYF.

This clonotype was counted a few times. The gene calls are TRBV7-9 and TRBJ2-7, with TRBD2 matching over 9 bases. J lost 3 bases, V lost 6 bases, and 12 bases had no gene match. The CDR3 sequence is 16 residues long. Germline assignment: CDR1 SEHNR and CDR2 FQNEAQ (reference sequence). The CDR3: CASSALAGPSLYEQYF. CDR3 sequence (DNA): TGTGCCAGCAGTGCCCTAGCGGGACCATCCCTCTACGAGCAGTACTTC.

On this clonotype itself: Since a much larger clone is just one base distant, this may be a read error. The gene calls are TRBV20-1 and TRBJ1-2, with D tentatively TRBD1 (6 bases). The CDR3 consists of 10 residues. CDR1 and CDR2 from the germline V gene are DFQATT and SNEGSKA (reference sequence). Trimming left V 6 bases short and J 6 bases short, with 8 bases between. CDR3 amino acids: CSAYRDGYTF. Here the CDR3 DNA reads TGCAGTGCCTACAGGGATGGCTACACCTTC.

This clonotype was observed a few times. The chain links TRBV30 to TRBJ1-1; no reliable D call. V was trimmed by 0 bases and J by 4 bases, leaving 9 bases between them. This CDR3 comprises 13 residues. Germline V gene lookup returns CDR1 GTSNPN and CDR2 SVGIG (reference sequence). The CDR3 nucleotides are TGTGCCTGGAGTGTAAGCACGGGCACTGAAGCTTTCTTT. Translated, it gives CAWSVSTGTEAFF.

This clonotype has just a few counts. The chain links TRBV4-1 to TRBJ1-4, with D tentatively TRBD1 (6 bases). CDR1 and CDR2 (germline): MGHRA, YSYEKL. V gave up 2 bases and J gave up 8 bases, with 12 bases separating them. The CDR3 extends over 14 amino acids. The CDR3 bases are TGCGCCAGCAGCCAAATCGCAGGGACAGAAAAACTGTTTTTT. Translated, it gives CASSQIAGTEKLFF.

The rearrangement links TRBV5-4 to TRBJ1-2; D remains ambiguous. Germline V gene lookup returns CDR1 SGHNT and CDR2 YYREEE (reference sequence). The V end lost 4 bases, the J end lost 3 bases, and 16 bases lay between the germline ends. The CDR3 extends over 15 amino acids. The CDR3 coding sequence is TGTGCCAGCAGCGTGGGCGGAGGGCCTTACTATGGCTACACCTTC. It specifies CASSVGGGPYYGYTF.

The chain carries TRBV20-1 and TRBJ1-1, with a tentative D call TRBD1 (6 bases). This CDR3 is 12 amino acids long. The V end was cut by 3 bases, the J end by 8 bases, with 13 bases between. Germline CDR1 is DFQATT and CDR2 is SNEGSKA (reference sequence). The CDR3 sequence is CSARGGAGEAFF. CDR3 sequence (DNA): TGCAGTGCTAGGGGGGGCGCAGGAGAAGCTTTCTTT.

V and J are TRBV15 and TRBJ2-2; 8 bases fit TRBD2. Looked up from germline, CDR1 is LNHNV and CDR2 is YYDKDF (reference sequence). The CDR3 runs to 16 residues. Unmatched junction bases numbered 6, after V lost 6 bases and J lost 0 bases. The CDR3 sequence is CATSNVAGTNTGELFF. The CDR3 coding sequence is TGTGCCACCAGTAACGTAGCGGGAACGAACACCGGGGAGCTGTTTTTT.